This T cell receptor beta chain was captured by sequencing in a study of early T cells in non-severe SARS-CoV-2 infection. Whole-study context: Sequenced bulk RNA came from whole blood that was unsorted, and chains were unpaired. Study conclusions and caveats: Using VDJdb, the matching emphasized anti-spike CD8 responses while missing private and CD4 specificities.

Per germline, CDR1 SGHVS and CDR2 FNYEAQ. V was clipped by 4 bases and J by 2 bases; unmatched bases: 8. This CDR3 spans 17 amino acids. On this clonotype: Antigen unknown.

Attached unique molecular identifiers marked individual cDNA molecules. MiXCR, run by TCRdb on the 5' RACE reads, gives a single entry per CDR3 protein. The top ten hold 5.9% of the sample, which has some 71,000 distinct CDR3 sequences, roughly 8.7% seen once. Sequenced: whole blood. The chain recombines TRBV7-6 with TRBJ2-3; 11 bases fit TRBD2. The sequence came from an adult who was a healthcare worker with PCR-confirmed SARS-CoV-2 infection or an uninfected control (not recorded which). In DNA form, the CDR3 reads TGTGCCAGCAGCTCGACTCAGGGACTAGCGGACACAGATACGCAGTATTTT. Amino acid sequence: CASSSTQGLADTDTQYF.